This passage covers 8 T cell receptor beta chains from one sample sequenced in a study of blood T cell repertoires in COVID-19. The protocol was immunoSEQ multiplex PCR, while the TCRdb copy is restricted to in-frame clones and leaves out a portion. Here the sample spans roughly 330,000 clones, about 87% being singletons. Material: PBMCs or T cells enriched from blood (not recorded which). These receptor sequences come from a man aged 30 to 45 who had recovered from COVID-19.

The rearrangement links TRBV19 to TRBJ1-5; D may be TRBD1 (5 bases). Trimming shortened V by 3 bases and J by 9 bases, and 18 bases separated the two germline ends. CDR1 is LNHDA, CDR2 SQIVND, per germline (reference sequence). This CDR3 has 15 amino acids. The CDR3 sequence is CASSISRDGGLPQHF. The CDR3 DNA reads as TGTGCCAGTAGTATCAGCAGGGACGGGGGTCTGCCCCAGCATTTT.

The rearrangement joins TRBV5-6 to TRBJ1-2, with D possibly TRBD1 on 6 matching bases. The CDR3 runs to 16 residues. Per the germline V gene, CDR1 is SGHDT and CDR2 is YYEEEE. V dropped 5 bases and J dropped 0 bases, with 17 bases sitting between them. The CDR3 DNA follows: TGTGCCAGCAGGCGGGGAGGGGGGCGAGCTAACTATGGCTACACCTTC. It is translated as CASRRGGGRANYGYTF.

The chain couples TRBV2 to TRBJ2-7, with TRBD1 as a possible D gene (6 bases). Germline values: CDR1 SNHLY, CDR2 FYNNEI. The length of the CDR3 is 15 residues. The V gene lost 6 bases and the J gene lost 1 base, with 16 bases spanning the gap. The CDR3 reads CASRLSTGNSYEQYF. The CDR3 bases are TGTGCCAGCAGGCTATCAACAGGGAATTCCTACGAGCAGTACTTC.

V usage is TRBV27 and J usage is TRBJ1-4, with TRBD1 matching 9 bases. Germline CDR1 reads MNHEY; CDR2 reads SMNVEV (reference sequence). The CDR3 runs 17 residues. J lost 4 bases, V lost 6 bases, and 12 bases had no gene match. The CDR3 nucleotides are TGTGCCAGCAGGCCGTTAGGGACAGGGATTATTAATGAAAAACTGTTTTTT. Translated, it gives CASRPLGTGIINEKLFF.

There are a few counts of this clone. The V gene is TRBV28, the J gene TRBJ1-1; 7 nucleotides match TRBD1. The germline CDR1 and CDR2 sequences are MDHEN and SYDVKM. The CDR3 is 14 residues long. V lost 4 bases and J lost 6; bases outside the gene matches: 8. The CDR3: CASSSYGQASEAFF. In DNA form, the CDR3 reads TGTGCCAGCAGTTCCTACGGACAGGCCTCTGAAGCTTTCTTT.

The chain recombines TRBV3-1 (or the pseudogene TRBV3-2) with TRBJ1-6; 7 bases align to TRBD1. Trimming removed 7 bases from V and 6 bases from J; junction bases left unmatched: 6. This CDR3 contains 14 residues. Germline lookup yields CDR1 LGHDT and CDR2 YNNKEL (reference sequence). CDR3 protein: CASTEGTANSPLHF. The CDR3 region has the DNA TGTGCCAGCACCGAGGGGACAGCTAATTCACCCCTCCACTTT.

CDR3 nucleotides: TGTGCCAGCAGCTTAGTAGCGGGGGGGGCCAATGAGCAGTTCTTC. It yields the protein CASSLVAGGANEQFF. The V call is TRBV7-2, the J call TRBJ2-1, with 11 bases that match TRBD2. The CDR3 runs to 15 residues. Per the germline V gene, CDR1 is SGHTA and CDR2 is FQGNSA. V trimming: 1 base; J trimming: 6 bases; junction bases outside the gene matches: 2. Supplemented by reference TRBV7-2 and TRBJ2-1, the full variable domain reads GAGVSQSPSNKVTEKGKDVELRCDPISGHTALYWYRQSLGQGLEFLIYFQGNSAPDKSGLPSDRFSAERTGGSVSTLTIQRTQQEDSAVYLCASSLVAGGANEQFFGPGTRLTVL.

V is TRBV6-5 and J is TRBJ1-5, with unresolved D. Per the germline V gene, CDR1 is MNHEY and CDR2 is SVGAGI. The V end was cut by 6 bases, the J end by 7 bases, with 16 bases between. The CDR3 spans 14 residues. The CDR3 nucleotides read TGTGCCAGCAGAATACGGAGAGGGTCCCAGCCCCAGCATTTT. This sequence encodes CASRIRRGSQPQHF.